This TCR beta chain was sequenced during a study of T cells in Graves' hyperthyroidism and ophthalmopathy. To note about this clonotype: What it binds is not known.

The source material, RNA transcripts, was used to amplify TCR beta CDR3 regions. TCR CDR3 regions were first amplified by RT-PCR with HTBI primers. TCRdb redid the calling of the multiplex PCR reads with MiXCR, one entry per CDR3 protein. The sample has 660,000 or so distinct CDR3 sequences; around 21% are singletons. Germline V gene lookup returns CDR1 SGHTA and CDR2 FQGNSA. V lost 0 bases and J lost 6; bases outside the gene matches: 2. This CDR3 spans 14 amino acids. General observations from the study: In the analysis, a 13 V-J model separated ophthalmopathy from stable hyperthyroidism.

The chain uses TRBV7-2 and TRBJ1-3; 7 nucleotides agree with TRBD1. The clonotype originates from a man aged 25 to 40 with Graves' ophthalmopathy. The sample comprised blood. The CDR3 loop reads CASSLAGGENTIYF. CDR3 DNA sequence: TGTGCCAGCAGCTTAGCAGGGGGCGAAAACACCATATATTTT.